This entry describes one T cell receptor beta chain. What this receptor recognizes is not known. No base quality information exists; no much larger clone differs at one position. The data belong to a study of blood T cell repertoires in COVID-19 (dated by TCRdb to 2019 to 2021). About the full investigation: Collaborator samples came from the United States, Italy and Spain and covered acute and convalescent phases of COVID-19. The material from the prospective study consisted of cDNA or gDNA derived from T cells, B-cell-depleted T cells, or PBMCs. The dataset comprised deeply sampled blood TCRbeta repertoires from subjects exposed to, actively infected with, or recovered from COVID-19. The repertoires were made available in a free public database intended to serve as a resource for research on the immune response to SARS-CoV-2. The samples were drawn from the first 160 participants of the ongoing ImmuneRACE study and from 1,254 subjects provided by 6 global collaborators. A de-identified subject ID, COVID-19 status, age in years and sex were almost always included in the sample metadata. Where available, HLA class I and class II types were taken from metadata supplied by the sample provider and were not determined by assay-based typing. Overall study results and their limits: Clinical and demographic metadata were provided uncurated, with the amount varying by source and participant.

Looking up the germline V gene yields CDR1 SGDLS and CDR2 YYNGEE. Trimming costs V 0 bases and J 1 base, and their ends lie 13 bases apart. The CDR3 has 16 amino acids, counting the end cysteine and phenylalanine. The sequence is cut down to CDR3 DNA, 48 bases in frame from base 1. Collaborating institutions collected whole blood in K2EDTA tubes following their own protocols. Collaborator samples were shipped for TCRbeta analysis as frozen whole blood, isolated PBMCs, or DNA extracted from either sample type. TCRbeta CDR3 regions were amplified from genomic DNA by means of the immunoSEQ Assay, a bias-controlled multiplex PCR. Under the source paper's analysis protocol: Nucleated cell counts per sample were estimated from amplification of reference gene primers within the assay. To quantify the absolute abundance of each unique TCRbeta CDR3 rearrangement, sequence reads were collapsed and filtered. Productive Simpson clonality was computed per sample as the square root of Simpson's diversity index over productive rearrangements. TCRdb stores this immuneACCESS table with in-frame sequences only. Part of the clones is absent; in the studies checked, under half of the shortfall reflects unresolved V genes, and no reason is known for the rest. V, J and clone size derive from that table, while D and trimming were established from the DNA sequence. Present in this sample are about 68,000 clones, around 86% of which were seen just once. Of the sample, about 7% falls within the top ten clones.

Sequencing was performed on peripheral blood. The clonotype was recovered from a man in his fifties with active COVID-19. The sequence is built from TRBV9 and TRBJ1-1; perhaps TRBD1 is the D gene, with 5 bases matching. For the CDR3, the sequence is CASSVAPAGGNTEAFF. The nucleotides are TGTGCCAGCAGCGTAGCCCCGGCCGGGGGGAACACTGAAGCTTTCTTT.